This T cell receptor (beta chain) comes out of a study of molecular identifiers for immune sequencing clone quantification. This clonotype was seen more than once but under ten times. Using its own MiXCR run on the PCR reads, TCRdb lists one record per CDR3 protein. The data show about 500,000 distinct CDR3 sequences, over 20% seen once. Germline CDR1 LGHDT, CDR2 YNNKEL (reference sequence). Trimming removed 0 bases from V and 4 bases from J, with 9 bases in between. This CDR3 region has 14 residues. The rearrangement joins TRBV3-1 to TRBJ1-2; unclear D gene. The sample taken for sequencing was naive CD8+ T cells from blood, with Jurkat cell RNA spiked in. Subset reported: FACS-sorted CD8+CD4-CCR7+CD45RA+ naive T cells. The receptor's source is a human donor in good health. Some libraries in this study had Jurkat cell RNA spiked in. CDR3 sequence (DNA): TGTGCCAGCAGCCAAGAAGGCGAGACCTATGGCTACACCTTC. Translating gives CASSQEGETYGYTF.